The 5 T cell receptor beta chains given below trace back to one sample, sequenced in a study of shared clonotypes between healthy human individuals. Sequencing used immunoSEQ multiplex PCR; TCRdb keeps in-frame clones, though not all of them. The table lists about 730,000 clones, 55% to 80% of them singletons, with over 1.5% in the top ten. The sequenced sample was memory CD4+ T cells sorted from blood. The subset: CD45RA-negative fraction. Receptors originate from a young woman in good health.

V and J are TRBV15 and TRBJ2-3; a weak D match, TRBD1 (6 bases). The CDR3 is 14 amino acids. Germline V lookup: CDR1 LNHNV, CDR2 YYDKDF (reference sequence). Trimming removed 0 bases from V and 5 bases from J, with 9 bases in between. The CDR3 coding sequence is TGTGCCACCAGCAGAGAGGGGGCTAAAGATACGCAGTATTTT. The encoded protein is CATSREGAKDTQYF.

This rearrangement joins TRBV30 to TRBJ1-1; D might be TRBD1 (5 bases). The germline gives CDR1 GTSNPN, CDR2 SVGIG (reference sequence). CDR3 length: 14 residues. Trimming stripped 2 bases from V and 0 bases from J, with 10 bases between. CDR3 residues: CAWSPDRLNTEAFF. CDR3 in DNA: TGTGCCTGGAGTCCTGACAGATTGAACACTGAAGCTTTCTTT.

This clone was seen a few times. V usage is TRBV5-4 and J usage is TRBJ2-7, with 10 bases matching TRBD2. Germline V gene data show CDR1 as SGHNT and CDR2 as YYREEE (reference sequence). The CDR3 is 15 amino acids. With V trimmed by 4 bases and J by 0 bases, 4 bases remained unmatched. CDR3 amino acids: CASSPGTSASYEQYF. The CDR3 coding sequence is TGTGCCAGCAGCCCGGGGACTAGCGCCTCCTACGAGCAGTACTTC.

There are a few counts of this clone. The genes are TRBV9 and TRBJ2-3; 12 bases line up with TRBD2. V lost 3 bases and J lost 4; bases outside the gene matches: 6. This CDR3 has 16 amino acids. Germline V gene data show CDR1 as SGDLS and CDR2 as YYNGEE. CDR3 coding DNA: TGTGCCAGCAGCGACTACGGGACTAGCGGGCCAGATACGCAGTATTTT. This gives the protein CASSDYGTSGPDTQYF. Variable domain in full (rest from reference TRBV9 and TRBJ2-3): DSGVTQTPKHLITATGQRVTLRCSPRSGDLSVYWYQQSLDQGLQFLIQYYNGEERAKGNILERFSAQQFPDLHSELNLSSLELGDSALYFCASSDYGTSGPDTQYFGPGTRLTVL.

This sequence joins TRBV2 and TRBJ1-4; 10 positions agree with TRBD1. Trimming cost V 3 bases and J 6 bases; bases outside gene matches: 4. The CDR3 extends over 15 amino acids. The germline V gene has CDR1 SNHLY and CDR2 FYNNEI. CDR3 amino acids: CASSDPGQGYEKLFF. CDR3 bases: TGTGCCAGCAGTGATCCGGGACAGGGGTATGAAAAACTGTTTTTT.